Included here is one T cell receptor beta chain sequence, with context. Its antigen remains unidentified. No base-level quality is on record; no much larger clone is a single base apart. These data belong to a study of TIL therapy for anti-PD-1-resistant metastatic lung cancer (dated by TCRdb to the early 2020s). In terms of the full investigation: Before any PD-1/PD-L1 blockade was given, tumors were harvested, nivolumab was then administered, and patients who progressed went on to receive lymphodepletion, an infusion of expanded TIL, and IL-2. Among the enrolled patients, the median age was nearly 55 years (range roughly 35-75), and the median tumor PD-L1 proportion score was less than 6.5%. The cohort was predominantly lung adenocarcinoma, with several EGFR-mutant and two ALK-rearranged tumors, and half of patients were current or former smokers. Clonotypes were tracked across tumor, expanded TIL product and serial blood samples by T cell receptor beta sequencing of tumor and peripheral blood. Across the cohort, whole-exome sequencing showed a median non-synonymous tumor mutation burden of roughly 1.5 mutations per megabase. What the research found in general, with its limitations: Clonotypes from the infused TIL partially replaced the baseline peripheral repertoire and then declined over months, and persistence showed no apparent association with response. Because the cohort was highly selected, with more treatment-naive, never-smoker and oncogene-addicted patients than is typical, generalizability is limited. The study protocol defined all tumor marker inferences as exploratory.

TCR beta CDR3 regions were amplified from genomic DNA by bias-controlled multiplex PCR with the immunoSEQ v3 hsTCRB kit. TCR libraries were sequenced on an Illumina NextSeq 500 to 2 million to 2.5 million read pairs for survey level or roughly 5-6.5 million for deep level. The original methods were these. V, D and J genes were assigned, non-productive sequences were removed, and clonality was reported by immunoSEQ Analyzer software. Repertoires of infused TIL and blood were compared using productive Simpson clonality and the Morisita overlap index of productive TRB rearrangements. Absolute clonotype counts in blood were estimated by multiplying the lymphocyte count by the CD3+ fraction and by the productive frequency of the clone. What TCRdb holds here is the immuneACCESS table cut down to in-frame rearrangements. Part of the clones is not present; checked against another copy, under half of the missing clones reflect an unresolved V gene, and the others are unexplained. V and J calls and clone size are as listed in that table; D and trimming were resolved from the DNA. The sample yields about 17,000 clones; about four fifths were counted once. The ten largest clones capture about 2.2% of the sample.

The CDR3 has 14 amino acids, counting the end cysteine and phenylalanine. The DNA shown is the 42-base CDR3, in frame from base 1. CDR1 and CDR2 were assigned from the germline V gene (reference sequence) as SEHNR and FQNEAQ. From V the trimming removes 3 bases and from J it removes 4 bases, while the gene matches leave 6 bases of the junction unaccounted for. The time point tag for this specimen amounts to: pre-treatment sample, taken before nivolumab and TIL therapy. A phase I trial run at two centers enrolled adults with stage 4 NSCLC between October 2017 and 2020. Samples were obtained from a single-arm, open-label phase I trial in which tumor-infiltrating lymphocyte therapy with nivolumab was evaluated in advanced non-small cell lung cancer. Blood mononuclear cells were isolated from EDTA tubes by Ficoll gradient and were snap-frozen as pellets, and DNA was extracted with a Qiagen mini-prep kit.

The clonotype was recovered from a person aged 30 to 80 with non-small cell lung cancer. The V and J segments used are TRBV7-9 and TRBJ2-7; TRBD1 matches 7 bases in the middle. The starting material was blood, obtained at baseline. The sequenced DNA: TGTGCCAGCAGCTTCCGACAGGGTTCTTACGAGCAGTACTTC. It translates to CASSFRQGSYEQYF.